Listed below are T cell receptor beta chains from one sample, sequenced in a study of blood T cell repertoires in COVID-19. Clones were sequenced by immunoSEQ multiplex PCR, and TCRdb holds only the in-frame ones, with some missing. This sample carries 140,000 to 150,000 clones, around 76% of them seen once, and the ten largest clones take 3.5% to 4.5%. Sequenced sample: peripheral blood. The source of these receptors is a man in his fifties or sixties with acute or convalescent COVID-19. Each CDR3 is given with its conserved first and last residue. A D gene is named only where the DNA matches it firmly. Only some rows state a clone size, as once, few, many or a class for expanded clones.

j_gene: TRBJ2-3
d_gene: .
abundance: .
v_gene: TRBV2
CDR3aa: CASSAGLALDTQYF
CDR3nt: TGTGCCAGCAGCGCGGGCCTCGCATTGGATACGCAGTATTTT

j_gene: TRBJ1-4
d_gene: .
abundance: once
v_gene: TRBV4-2
CDR3aa: CASSQGQGNEKLFF
CDR3nt: TGTGCCAGCAGCCAGGGGCAGGGTAATGAAAAACTGTTTTTT

j_gene: TRBJ2-3
d_gene: .
abundance: .
v_gene: TRBV6-5
CDR3aa: CASSYSGIYTDTQYF
CDR3nt: TGTGCCAGCAGTTACTCCGGGATTTACACAGATACGCAGTATTTT

j_gene: TRBJ2-5
d_gene: .
abundance: .
v_gene: TRBV6-2/TRBV6-3
CDR3aa: CASSTTLATKTQYF
CDR3nt: TGTGCCAGCAGTACCACCCTAGCAACGAAGACCCAGTACTTC

j_gene: TRBJ2-1
d_gene: TRBD2
abundance: .
v_gene: TRBV19
CDR3aa: CASSRARTSINEQFF
CDR3nt: TGTGCCAGTAGTAGAGCCAGGACTAGCATCAATGAGCAGTTCTTC

j_gene: TRBJ2-5
d_gene: TRBD1
abundance: .
v_gene: TRBV15
CDR3aa: CATTLDRGHSETQYF
CDR3nt: TGTGCCACCACCTTAGACAGGGGGCATTCAGAGACCCAGTACTTC

j_gene: TRBJ1-3
d_gene: .
abundance: once
v_gene: TRBV7-2
CDR3aa: CASSLGYQVGNTIYF
CDR3nt: TGTGCCAGCAGCTTAGGTTATCAGGTTGGAAACACCATATATTTT

j_gene: TRBJ1-6
d_gene: .
abundance: few
v_gene: TRBV5-4
CDR3aa: CASSLAPENSPLHF
CDR3nt: TGTGCCAGCAGCTTGGCACCAGAAAATTCACCCCTCCACTTT

j_gene: TRBJ2-7
d_gene: TRBD2
abundance: .
v_gene: TRBV7-2
CDR3aa: CASSYRRRTSYEQYF
CDR3nt: TGTGCCAGCAGCTATCGCAGGCGGACTAGTTACGAGCAGTACTTC

j_gene: TRBJ1-1
d_gene: .
abundance: .
v_gene: TRBV12-5
CDR3aa: CASGTATGNTEAFF
CDR3nt: TGTGCTAGTGGTACAGCGACAGGGAACACTGAAGCTTTCTTT

j_gene: TRBJ1-6
d_gene: .
abundance: .
v_gene: TRBV10-1
CDR3aa: CASSEGLNSPLHF
CDR3nt: TGCGCCAGCAGTGAGGGACTTAATTCACCCCTCCACTTT

j_gene: TRBJ2-7
d_gene: .
abundance: .
v_gene: TRBV2
CDR3aa: CASRSGTKQYF
CDR3nt: TGTGCCAGCAGATCCGGGACAAAGCAGTACTTC

j_gene: TRBJ2-7
d_gene: TRBD2
abundance: .
v_gene: TRBV4-2
CDR3aa: CASSQEGRAGEQYF
CDR3nt: TGTGCCAGCAGCCAAGAAGGGAGGGCTGGGGAGCAGTACTTC

j_gene: TRBJ1-2
d_gene: TRBD1
abundance: .
v_gene: TRBV5-1
CDR3aa: CASSVGTGGNYGYTF
CDR3nt: TGCGCCAGCAGCGTCGGGACAGGGGGGAACTATGGCTACACCTTC

j_gene: TRBJ2-2
d_gene: TRBD2
abundance: .
v_gene: TRBV28
CDR3aa: CASLTSGSVTGELFF
CDR3nt: TGTGCCAGCCTCACCAGCGGGAGTGTTACCGGGGAGCTGTTTTTT

j_gene: TRBJ2-7
d_gene: TRBD1
abundance: .
v_gene: TRBV27
CDR3aa: CASSDPGQAYEQYF
CDR3nt: TGTGCCAGCAGTGATCCGGGACAGGCCTACGAGCAGTACTTC

j_gene: TRBJ1-1
d_gene: .
abundance: .
v_gene: TRBV6-5
CDR3aa: CASRGYDTEAFF
CDR3nt: TGTGCCTCGAGGGGGTATGACACTGAAGCTTTCTTT

j_gene: TRBJ2-7
d_gene: .
abundance: .
v_gene: TRBV12-3/TRBV12-4
CDR3aa: CASGPAVTYEQYF
CDR3nt: TGTGCCAGCGGTCCGGCGGTTACCTACGAGCAGTACTTC

j_gene: TRBJ1-2
d_gene: TRBD1
abundance: .
v_gene: TRBV30
CDR3aa: CAWRTGGAIGYTF
CDR3nt: TGTGCCTGGAGGACAGGGGGTGCTATCGGCTACACCTTC

j_gene: TRBJ2-7
d_gene: .
abundance: few
v_gene: TRBV28
CDR3aa: CASSTLYEQYF
CDR3nt: TGTGCCAGCAGTACTCTCTACGAGCAGTACTTC

j_gene: TRBJ2-7
d_gene: TRBD2
abundance: .
v_gene: TRBV2
CDR3aa: CASRGLAGRYEQYF
CDR3nt: TGTGCCAGCAGGGGACTAGCGGGACGCTACGAGCAGTACTTC

j_gene: TRBJ2-7
d_gene: .
abundance: .
v_gene: TRBV11-2
CDR3aa: CASSPDILTYEQYF
CDR3nt: TGTGCCAGCAGCCCAGACATCTTAACCTACGAGCAGTACTTC

j_gene: TRBJ2-5
d_gene: TRBD2
abundance: .
v_gene: TRBV6-5
CDR3aa: CASSRSGGRGETQYF
CDR3nt: TGTGCCAGCAGCCGTTCGGGCGGGAGAGGCGAGACCCAGTACTTC

j_gene: TRBJ1-1
d_gene: TRBD1
abundance: .
v_gene: TRBV6-1
CDR3aa: CASSEGRGARTEAFF
CDR3nt: TGTGCCAGCAGTGAAGGCAGGGGGGCCCGCACTGAAGCTTTCTTT

j_gene: TRBJ2-6
d_gene: TRBD1
abundance: .
v_gene: TRBV10-3
CDR3aa: CAISRDRGINSGANVLTF
CDR3nt: TGTGCCATCAGTCGGGACAGGGGGATCAACTCTGGGGCCAACGTCCTGACTTTC

j_gene: TRBJ2-7
d_gene: TRBD2
abundance: .
v_gene: TRBV20-1
CDR3aa: CSASSREGRYEQYF
CDR3nt: TGCAGTGCTAGTTCGCGGGAGGGCAGGTACGAGCAGTACTTC

j_gene: TRBJ2-7
d_gene: TRBD2
abundance: .
v_gene: TRBV5-1
CDR3aa: CASSSTGLGAYEQYF
CDR3nt: TGCGCCAGCAGCTCTACGGGACTAGGAGCCTACGAGCAGTACTTC

j_gene: TRBJ2-5
d_gene: TRBD1
abundance: .
v_gene: TRBV4-1
CDR3aa: CASSQAGTGGTETQYF
CDR3nt: TGCGCCAGCAGCCAAGCCGGGACAGGGGGCACCGAGACCCAGTACTTC

j_gene: TRBJ2-3
d_gene: .
abundance: .
v_gene: TRBV7-9
CDR3aa: CASRDILTDTQYF
CDR3nt: TGTGCCAGCCGGGACATCCTCACAGATACGCAGTATTTT

j_gene: TRBJ2-3
d_gene: TRBD1
abundance: .
v_gene: TRBV2
CDR3aa: CASSEAVTGTADTQYF
CDR3nt: TGTGCCAGCAGTGAAGCGGTGACAGGGACGGCAGATACGCAGTATTTT